The entry below gives a single T cell receptor (beta chain) sequence along with its context. Antigen specificity is unknown. This record comes from a study of cytomegalovirus exposure and HLA in healthy donors. It was with 60 Vbeta and 13 Jbeta primers that the PCR ran. The method was immunoSEQ multiplex PCR; TCRdb's version includes in-frame clones alone and lacks a portion of them. The repertoire holds 130,000 to 150,000 clones, with around 79% as singletons. The CDR3 runs to 16 residues. The germline CDR1 and CDR2 sequences are SGHTA and FQGNSA. Trimming pared 2 bases from V and 0 bases from J, leaving 12 bases between. Broader study findings: There were some V segments, including TRBV6-2 and TRBV6-3, excluded as indistinguishable.

Sequences were obtained from PBMCs. V usage is TRBV7-2 and J usage is TRBJ2-3; D is unclear. The TCR was taken from a woman aged 40-49 years in good health and CMV-seropositive. CDR3 sequence: CASSLQARISTDTQYF. The CDR3 DNA is TGTGCCAGCAGCTTACAAGCTAGGATCAGCACAGATACGCAGTATTTT. The variable domain in full, completed from reference TRBV7-2 and TRBJ2-3, reads GAGVSQSPSNKVTEKGKDVELRCDPISGHTALYWYRQSLGQGLEFLIYFQGNSAPDKSGLPSDRFSAERTGGSVSTLTIQRTQQEDSAVYLCASSLQARISTDTQYFGPGTRLTVL.